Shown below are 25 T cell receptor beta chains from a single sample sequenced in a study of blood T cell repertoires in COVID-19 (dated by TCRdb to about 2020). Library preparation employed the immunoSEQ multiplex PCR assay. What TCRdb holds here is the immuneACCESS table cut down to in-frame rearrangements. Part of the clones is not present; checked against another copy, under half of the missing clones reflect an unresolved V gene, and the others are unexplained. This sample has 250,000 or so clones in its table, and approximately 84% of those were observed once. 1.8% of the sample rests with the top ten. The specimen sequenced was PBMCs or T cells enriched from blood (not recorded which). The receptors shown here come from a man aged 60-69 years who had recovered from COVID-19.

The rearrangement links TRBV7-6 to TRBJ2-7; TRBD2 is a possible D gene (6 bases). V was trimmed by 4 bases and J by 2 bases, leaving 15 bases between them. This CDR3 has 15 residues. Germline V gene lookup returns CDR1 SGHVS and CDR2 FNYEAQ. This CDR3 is CASSSKSGSAYEQYF. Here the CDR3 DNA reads TGTGCCAGCAGCTCCAAATCCGGGAGTGCCTACGAGCAGTACTTC.

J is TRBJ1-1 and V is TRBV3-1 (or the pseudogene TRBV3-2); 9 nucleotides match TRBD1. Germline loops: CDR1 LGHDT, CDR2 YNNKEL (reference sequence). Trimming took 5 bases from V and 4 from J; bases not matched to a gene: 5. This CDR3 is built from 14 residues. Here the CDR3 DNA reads TGTGCCAGCAGCGAGGAGGACAGGGGCACTGAAGCTTTCTTT. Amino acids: CASSEEDRGTEAFF.

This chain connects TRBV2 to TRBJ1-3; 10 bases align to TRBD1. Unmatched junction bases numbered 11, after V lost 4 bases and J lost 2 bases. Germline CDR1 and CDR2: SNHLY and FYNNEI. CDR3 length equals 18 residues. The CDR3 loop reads CASSAEMFGTGAGNTIYF. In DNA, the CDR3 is TGTGCCAGCAGTGCGGAGATGTTCGGGACAGGGGCTGGAAACACCATATATTTT.

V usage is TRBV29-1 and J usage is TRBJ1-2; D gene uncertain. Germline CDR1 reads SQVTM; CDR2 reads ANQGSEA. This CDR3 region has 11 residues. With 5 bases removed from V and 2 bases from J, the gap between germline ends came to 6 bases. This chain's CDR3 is CSVPVNYGYTF. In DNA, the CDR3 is TGCAGCGTTCCCGTGAACTATGGCTACACCTTC.

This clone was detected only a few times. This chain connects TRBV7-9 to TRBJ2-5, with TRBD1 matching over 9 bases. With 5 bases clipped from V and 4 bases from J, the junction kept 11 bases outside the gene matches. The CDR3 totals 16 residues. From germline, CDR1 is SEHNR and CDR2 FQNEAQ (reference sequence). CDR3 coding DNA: TGTGCCAGCAGCCAGTTCTGGGACAGGGAACGAGAGACCCAGTACTTC. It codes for CASSQFWDRERETQYF.

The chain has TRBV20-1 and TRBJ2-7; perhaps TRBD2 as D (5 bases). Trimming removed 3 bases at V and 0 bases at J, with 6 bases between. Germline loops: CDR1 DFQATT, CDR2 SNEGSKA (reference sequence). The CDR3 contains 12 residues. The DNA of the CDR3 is TGCAGTGCTAGTGGACTCTCCTACGAGCAGTACTTC. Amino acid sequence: CSASGLSYEQYF.

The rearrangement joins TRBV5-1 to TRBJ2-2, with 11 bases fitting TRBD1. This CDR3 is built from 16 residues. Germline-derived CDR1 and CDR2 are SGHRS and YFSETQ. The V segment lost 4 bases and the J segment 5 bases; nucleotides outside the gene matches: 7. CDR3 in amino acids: CASSPGQGAKTGELFF. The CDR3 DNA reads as TGCGCCAGCAGCCCAGGACAGGGGGCTAAAACCGGGGAGCTGTTTTTT.

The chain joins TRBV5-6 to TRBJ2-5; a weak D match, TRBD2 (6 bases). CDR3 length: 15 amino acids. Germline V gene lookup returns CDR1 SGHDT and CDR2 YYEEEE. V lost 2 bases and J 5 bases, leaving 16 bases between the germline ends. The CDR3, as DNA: TGTGCCAGCAGCTTTCTGAACGGGGGATTGGAGACCCAGTACTTC. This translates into CASSFLNGGLETQYF.

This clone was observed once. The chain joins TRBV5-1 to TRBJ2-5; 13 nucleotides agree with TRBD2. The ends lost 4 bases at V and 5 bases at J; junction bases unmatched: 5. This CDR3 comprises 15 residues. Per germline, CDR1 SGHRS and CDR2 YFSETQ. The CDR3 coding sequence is TGCGCCAGCAGCCGCGGACTAGCGGGGGTTGAGACCCAGTACTTC. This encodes CASSRGLAGVETQYF.

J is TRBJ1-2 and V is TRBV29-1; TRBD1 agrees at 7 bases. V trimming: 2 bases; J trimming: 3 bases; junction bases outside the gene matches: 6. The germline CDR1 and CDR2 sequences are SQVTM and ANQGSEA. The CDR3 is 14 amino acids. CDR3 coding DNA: TGCAGCGTTGAATTGACAGGGAGTTACTATGGCTACACCTTC. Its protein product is CSVELTGSYYGYTF.

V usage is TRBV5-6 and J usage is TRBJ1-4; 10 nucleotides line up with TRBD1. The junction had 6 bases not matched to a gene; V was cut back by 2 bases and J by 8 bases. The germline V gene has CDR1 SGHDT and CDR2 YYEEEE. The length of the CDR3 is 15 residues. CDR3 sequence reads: CASSFGTGVYEKLFF. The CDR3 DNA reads TGTGCCAGCAGCTTCGGGACAGGGGTGTACGAAAAACTGTTTTTT.

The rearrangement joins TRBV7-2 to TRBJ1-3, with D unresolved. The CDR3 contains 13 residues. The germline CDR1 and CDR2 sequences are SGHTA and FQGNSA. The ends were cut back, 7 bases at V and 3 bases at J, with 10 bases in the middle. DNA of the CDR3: TGTGCCAGCAACGACATTTTTGGAAACACCATATATTTT. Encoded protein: CASNDIFGNTIYF.

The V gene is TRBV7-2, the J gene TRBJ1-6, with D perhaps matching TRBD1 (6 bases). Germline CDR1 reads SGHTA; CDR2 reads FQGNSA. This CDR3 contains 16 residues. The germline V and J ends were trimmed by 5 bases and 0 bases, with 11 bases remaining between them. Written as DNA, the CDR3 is TGTGCCAGCAGCCAGGGGTTGTTCTCCTATAATTCACCCCTCCACTTT. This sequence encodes CASSQGLFSYNSPLHF.

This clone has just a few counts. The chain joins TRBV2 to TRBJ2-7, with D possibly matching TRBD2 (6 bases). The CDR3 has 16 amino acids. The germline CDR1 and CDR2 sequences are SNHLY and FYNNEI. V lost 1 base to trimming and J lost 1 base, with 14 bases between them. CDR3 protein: CASSEGEGRGSYEQYF. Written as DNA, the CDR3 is TGTGCCAGCAGTGAAGGTGAGGGTCGGGGGTCCTACGAGCAGTACTTC.

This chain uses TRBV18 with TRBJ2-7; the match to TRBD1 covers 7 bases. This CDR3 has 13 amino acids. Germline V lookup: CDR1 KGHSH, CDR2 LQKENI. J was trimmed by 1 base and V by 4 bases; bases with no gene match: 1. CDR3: CASSLGQSYEQYF. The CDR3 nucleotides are TGTGCCAGCTCACTGGGACAGTCCTACGAGCAGTACTTC.

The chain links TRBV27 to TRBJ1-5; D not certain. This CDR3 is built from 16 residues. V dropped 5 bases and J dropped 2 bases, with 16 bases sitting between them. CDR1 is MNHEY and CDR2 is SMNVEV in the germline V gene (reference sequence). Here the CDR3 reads CASSLGGISGNQPQHF. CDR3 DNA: TGTGCCAGCAGTCTAGGAGGGATCTCCGGCAATCAGCCCCAGCATTTT.

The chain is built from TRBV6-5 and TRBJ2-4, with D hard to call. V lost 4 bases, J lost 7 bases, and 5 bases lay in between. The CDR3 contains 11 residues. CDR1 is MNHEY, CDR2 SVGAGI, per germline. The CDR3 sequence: CASSFGNIQYF. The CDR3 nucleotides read TGTGCCAGCAGTTTCGGGAACATTCAGTACTTC.

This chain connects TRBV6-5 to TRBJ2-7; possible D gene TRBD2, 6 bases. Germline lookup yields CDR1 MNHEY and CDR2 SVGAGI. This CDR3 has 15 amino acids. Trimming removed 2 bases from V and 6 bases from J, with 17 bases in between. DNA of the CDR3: TGTGCCAGCAGTTACCCGCACGGGGGTATGGGCGAGCAGTACTTC. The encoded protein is CASSYPHGGMGEQYF.

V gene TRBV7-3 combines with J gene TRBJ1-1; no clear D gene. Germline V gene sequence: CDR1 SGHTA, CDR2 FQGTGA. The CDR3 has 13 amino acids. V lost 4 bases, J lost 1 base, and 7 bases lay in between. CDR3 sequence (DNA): TGTGCCAGCAGCTATCAACAGAACACTGAAGCTTTCTTT. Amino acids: CASSYQQNTEAFF.

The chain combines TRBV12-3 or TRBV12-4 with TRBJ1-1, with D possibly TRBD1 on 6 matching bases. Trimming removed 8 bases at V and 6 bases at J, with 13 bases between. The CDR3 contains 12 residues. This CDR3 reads CASSKGGAEAFF. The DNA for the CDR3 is TGTGCCAGCTCCAAGGGGGGGGCTGAAGCTTTCTTT.

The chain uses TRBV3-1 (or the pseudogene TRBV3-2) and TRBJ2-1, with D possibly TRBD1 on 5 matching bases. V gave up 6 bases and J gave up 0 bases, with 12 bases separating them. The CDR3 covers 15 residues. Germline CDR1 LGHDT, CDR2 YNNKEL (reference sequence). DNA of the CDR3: TGTGCCAGCAGGTTCAGGGCTAGCTCCTACAATGAGCAGTTCTTC. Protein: CASRFRASSYNEQFF.

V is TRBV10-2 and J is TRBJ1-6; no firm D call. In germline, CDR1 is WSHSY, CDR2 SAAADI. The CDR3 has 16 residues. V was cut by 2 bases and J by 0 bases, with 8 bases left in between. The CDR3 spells CASSEGALSYNSPLHF. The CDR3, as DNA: TGCGCCAGCAGTGAGGGAGCTCTCTCCTATAATTCACCCCTCCACTTT.

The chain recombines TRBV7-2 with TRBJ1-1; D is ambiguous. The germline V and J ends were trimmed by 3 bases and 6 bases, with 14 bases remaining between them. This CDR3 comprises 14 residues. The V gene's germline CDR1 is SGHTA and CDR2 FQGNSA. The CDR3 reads CASSFGTLGAEAFF. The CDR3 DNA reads TGTGCCAGCAGCTTCGGCACGCTCGGGGCTGAAGCTTTCTTT. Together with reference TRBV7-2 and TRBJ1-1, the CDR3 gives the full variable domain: GAGVSQSPSNKVTEKGKDVELRCDPISGHTALYWYRQSLGQGLEFLIYFQGNSAPDKSGLPSDRFSAERTGGSVSTLTIQRTQQEDSAVYLCASSFGTLGAEAFFGQGTRLTVV.

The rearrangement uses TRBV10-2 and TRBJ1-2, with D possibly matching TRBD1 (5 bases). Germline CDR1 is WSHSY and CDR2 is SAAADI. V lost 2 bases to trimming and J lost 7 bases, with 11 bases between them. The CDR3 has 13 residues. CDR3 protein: CASSEIGARGYTF. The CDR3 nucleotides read TGCGCCAGCAGTGAGATAGGGGCGCGTGGCTACACCTTC.

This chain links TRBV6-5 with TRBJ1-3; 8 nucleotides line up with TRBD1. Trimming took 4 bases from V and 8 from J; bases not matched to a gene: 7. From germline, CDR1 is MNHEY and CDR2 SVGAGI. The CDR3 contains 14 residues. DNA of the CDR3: TGTGCCAGCAGTTGGGACAGGCGGTCGGACACCATATATTTT. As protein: CASSWDRRSDTIYF.